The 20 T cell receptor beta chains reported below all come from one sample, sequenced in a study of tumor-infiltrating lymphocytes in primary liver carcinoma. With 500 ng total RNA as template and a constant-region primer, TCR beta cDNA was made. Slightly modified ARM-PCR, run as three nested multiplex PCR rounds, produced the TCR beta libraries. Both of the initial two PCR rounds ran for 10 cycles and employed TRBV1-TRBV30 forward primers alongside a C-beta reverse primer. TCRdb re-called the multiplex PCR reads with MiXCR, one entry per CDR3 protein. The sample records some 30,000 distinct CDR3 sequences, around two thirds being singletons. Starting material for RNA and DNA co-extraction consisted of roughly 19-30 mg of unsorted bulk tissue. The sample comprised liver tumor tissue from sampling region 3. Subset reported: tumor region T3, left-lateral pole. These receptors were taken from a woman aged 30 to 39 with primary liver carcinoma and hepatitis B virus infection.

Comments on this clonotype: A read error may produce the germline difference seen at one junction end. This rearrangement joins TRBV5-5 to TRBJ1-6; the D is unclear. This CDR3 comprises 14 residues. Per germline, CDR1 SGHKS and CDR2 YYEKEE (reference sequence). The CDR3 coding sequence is TGTGCTAGCAGCTTGGACGTCAGTAATTCGCCCCCCCACTTT. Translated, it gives CASSLDVSNSPPHF.

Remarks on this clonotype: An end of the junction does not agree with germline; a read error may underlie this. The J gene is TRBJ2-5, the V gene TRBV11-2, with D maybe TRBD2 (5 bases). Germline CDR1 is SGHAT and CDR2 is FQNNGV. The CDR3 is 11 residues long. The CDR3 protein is CTSSHSETQYF. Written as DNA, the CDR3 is TGTACCAGCAGCCATAGCGAGACTCAGTACTTC.

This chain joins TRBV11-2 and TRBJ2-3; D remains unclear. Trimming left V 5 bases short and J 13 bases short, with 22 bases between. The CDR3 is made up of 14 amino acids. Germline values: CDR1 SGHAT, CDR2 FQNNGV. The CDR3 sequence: CASSPPGRADMEYF. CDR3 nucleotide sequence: TGTGCCAGCAGCCCCCCGGGCCGGGCAGATATGGAGTATTTT.

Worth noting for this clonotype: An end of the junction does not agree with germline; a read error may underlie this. The CDR3 sequence: CANSLSGVNTTAFF. CDR3 DNA sequence: TGTGCCAACAGCTTATCCGGGGTGAACACTACAGCTTTCTTT. The chain couples TRBV11-2 to TRBJ1-1; no clear D gene. The CDR3 is 14 amino acids. CDR1 is SGHAT and CDR2 is FQNNGV in the germline V gene.

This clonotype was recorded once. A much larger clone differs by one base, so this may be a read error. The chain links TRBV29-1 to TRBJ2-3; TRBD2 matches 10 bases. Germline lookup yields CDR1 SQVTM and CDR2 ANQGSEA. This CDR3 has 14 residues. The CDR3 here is CSLEPSGSSDTQYF. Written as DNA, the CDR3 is TGCAGCCTTGAACCTAGCGGGAGCTCGGATACGCAGTATTTT.

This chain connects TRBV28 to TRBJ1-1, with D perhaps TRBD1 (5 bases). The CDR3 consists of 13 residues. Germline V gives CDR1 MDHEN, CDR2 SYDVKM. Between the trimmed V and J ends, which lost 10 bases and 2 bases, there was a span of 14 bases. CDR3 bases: TGTGCCAACAGGCTTTACCCTAACACTGAAGCTTTCTTT. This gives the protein CANRLYPNTEAFF.

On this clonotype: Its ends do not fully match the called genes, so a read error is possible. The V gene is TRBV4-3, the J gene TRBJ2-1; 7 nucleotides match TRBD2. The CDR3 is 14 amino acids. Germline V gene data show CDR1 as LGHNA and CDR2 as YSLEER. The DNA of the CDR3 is TGCGCTAGCAGCAAAGATCCCTCGACTAGCTCCCTGTTCTTC. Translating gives CASSKDPSTSSLFF.

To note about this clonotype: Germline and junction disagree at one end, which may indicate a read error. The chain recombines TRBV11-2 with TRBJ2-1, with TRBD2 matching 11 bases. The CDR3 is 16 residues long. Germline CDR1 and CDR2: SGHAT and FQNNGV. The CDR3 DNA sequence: TGTGCCAGCATCACCTCTCTAGCGGGAGGATATAATGAGCAGTTTTTC. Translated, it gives CASITSLAGGYNEQFF. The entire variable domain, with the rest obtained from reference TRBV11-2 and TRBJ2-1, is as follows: EAGVAQSPRYKIIEKRQSVAFWCNPISGHATLYWYQQILGQGPKLLIQFQNNGVVDDSQLPKDRFSAERLKGVDSTLKIQPAKLEDSAVYLCASITSLAGGYNEQFFGPGTRLTVL.

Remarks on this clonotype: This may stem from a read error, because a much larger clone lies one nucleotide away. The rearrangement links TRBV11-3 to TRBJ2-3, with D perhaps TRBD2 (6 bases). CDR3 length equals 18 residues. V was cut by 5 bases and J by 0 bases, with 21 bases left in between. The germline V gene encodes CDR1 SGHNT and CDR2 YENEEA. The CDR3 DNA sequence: TGTGCCAGCAGCCAGCGGTCCGGGAGAGTGACTAGCACAGATACGCAGTATTTT. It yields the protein CASSQRSGRVTSTDTQYF. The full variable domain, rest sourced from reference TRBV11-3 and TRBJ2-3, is EAGVVQSPRYKIIEKKQPVAFWCNPISGHNTLYWYLQNLGQGPELLIRYENEEAVDDSQLPKDRFSAERLKGVDSTLKIQPAELGDSAVYLCASSQRSGRVTSTDTQYFGPGTRLTVL.

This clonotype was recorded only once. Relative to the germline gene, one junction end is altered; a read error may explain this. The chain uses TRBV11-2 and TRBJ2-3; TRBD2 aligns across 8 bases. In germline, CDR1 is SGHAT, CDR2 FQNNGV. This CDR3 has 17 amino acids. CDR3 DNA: TGTGCCATCAGCCATCGAGGGAGCGGGAGCATCACAGATATGCAGTATTTT. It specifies CAISHRGSGSITDMQYF.

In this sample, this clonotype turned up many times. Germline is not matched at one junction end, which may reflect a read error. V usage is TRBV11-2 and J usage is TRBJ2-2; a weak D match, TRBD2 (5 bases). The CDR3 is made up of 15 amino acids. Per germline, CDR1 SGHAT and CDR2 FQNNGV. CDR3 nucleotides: TGTGCCAGCAGCTCGCTACGGTCAGGCATCGGGGAGCTGTTCTTT. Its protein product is CASSSLRSGIGELFF.

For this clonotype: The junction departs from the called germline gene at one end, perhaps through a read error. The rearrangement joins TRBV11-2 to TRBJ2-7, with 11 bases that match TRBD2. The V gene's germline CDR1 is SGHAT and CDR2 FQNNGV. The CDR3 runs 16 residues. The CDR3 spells CASSLVVILAGEEQYF. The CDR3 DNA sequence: TGTGCCAGCAGCTTAGTGGTGATACTAGCGGGGGAAGAGCAATACTTC.

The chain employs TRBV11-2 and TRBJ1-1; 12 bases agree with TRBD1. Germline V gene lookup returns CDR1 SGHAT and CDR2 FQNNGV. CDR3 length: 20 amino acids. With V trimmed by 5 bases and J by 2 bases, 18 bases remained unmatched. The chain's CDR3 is CASSARDRGRKMRSNTEAFF. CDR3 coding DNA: TGTGCCAGCAGCGCTCGGGACAGGGGGCGTAAGATGCGGAGTAACACTGAAGCTTTCTTT.

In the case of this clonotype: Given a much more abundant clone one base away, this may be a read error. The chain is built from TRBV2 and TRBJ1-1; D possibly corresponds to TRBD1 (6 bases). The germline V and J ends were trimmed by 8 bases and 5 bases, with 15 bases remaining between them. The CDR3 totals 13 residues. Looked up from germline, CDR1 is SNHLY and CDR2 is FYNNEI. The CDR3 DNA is TGTGCCAGCGGCGGGAGGGGGACGACTGAAGCTTTCTTT. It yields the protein CASGGRGTTEAFF.

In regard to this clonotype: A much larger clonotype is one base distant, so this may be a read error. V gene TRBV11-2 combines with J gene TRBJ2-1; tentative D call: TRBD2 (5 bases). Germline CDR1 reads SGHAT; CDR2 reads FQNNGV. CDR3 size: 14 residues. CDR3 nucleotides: TGTGCCGGCAGCTTACTAGTGGGGAAAGGGGAGCAGTTCTTC. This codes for CAGSLLVGKGEQFF.

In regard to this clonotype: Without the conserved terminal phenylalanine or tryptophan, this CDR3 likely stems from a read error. The CDR3 here is CVSSEERGRLVVQQYL. The CDR3 nucleotides are TGTGTCAGCAGTGAAGAGAGGGGGAGACTAGTTGTTCAACAGTACTTG. J is TRBJ2-7 and V is TRBV6-1; D tentatively fits TRBD1 or TRBD2 (6 bases each). This CDR3 is built from 16 residues. CDR1 MNHNS and CDR2 SASEGT come from the germline V gene.

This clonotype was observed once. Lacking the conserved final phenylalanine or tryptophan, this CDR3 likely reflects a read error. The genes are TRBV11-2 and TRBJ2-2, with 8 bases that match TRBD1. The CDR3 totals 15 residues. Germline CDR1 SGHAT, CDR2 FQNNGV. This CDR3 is CASSVETGDTGELFV. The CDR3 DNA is TGTGCTAGCAGCGTAGAGACAGGGGATACCGGGGAGCTGTTTGTT.

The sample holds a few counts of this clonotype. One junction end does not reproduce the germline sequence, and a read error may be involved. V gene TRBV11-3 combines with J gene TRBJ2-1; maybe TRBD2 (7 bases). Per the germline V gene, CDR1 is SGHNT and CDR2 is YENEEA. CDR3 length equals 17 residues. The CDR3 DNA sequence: TGTGCCAACAGCTCCCGGGGGGCGCGGACCATGGTCAATGAGCAGTTCTTC. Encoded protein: CANSSRGARTMVNEQFF.

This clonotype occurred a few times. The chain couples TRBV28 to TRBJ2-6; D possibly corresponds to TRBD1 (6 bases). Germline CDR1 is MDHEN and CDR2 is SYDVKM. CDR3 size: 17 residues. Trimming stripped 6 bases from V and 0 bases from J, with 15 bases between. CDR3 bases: TGTGCCAGCAGCTTAAACAGGGTGGGCTCTGGGGCCAACGTCCTGACTTTC. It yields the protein CASSLNRVGSGANVLTF.

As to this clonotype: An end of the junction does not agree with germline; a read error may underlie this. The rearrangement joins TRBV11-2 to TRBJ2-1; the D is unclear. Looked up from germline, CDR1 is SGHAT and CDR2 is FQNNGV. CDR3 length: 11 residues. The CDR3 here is CVSSLDMVQFF. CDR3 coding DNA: TGTGTCAGCAGCTTAGATATGGTTCAGTTCTTC.